This T cell receptor beta chain originates from a study of CD8+CD57+ T cells in acquired aplastic anemia. TCR beta VDJ combinations and CDR3 sequences were profiled from genomic DNA. One entry per CDR3 protein, called by TCRdb with MiXCR from the reads. This sample yields roughly 290,000 distinct CDR3 sequences, of which roughly 61% are seen a single time; 1.3% belongs to the top ten. Trimming took off 6 bases at V and 5 bases at J, with 19 bases between the two ends. Germline V gene data show CDR1 as LNHDA and CDR2 as SQIVND (reference sequence). CDR3 length: 15 amino acids. All patients picked for sequencing had shown, by flow cytometry, an expansion of CD8+CD57+ cells. The sample holds one count of this clonotype.

The source of this sequence is a human donor with aplastic anemia. The sequenced sample was sorted CD4+, CD8+, or CD8+CD57+ T cells (not recorded which) from PBMCs. The chain couples TRBV19 to TRBJ2-5, with D perhaps given as TRBD1 or TRBD2 (6 bases each). The CDR3 nucleotides are TGTGCCAGTAGCCATGTGTGGGGGGCACAGGAGACCCAGTACTTC. The encoded protein is CASSHVWGAQETQYF.